This T cell receptor beta chain was documented in a study of blood T cell repertoires in COVID-19. Background on the study: The study drew acute and convalescent COVID-19 samples from the United States, Italy and Spain. Sources were T cells, B-cell-depleted T cells, or PBMCs; the material itself was cDNA or gDNA.

The CDR3 runs 15 residues. V gave up 1 base and J gave up 6 bases; unmatched junction bases: 7. Germline V gene sequence: CDR1 SGHNT, CDR2 YENEEA. Source study methods: Reference gene primer amplification gave nucleated cell count estimates. Sequenced by immunoSEQ multiplex PCR; TCRdb stores in-frame clones only, minus some. That table supplies the V and J calls and clone size; D and trimming were determined from the DNA. The sample holds roughly 290,000 clones; roughly nine tenths are singletons and the top ten take roughly 6.2%. The chain carries TRBV11-3 and TRBJ1-2; 8 bases line up with TRBD1. Source material: PBMCs or T cells enriched from blood (not recorded which). This clonotype was obtained from a woman in her 40s who had recovered from COVID-19. The CDR3 protein is CASSLVYQGANGYTF. The CDR3 nucleotides are TGTGCCAGCAGCTTAGTATATCAGGGGGCGAATGGCTACACCTTC.